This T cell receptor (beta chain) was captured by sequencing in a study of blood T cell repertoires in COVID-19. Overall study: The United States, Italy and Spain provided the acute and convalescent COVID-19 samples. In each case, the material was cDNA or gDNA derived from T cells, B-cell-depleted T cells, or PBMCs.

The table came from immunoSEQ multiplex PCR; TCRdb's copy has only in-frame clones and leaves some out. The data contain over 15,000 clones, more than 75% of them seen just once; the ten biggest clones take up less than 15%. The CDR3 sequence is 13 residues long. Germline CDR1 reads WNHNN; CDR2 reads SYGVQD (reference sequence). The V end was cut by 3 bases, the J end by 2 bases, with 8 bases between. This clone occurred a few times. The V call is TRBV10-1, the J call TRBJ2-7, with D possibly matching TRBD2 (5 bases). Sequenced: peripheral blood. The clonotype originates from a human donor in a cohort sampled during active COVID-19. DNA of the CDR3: TGCGCCAGCAGTGACGGGCGGGCCTACGAGCAGTACTTC. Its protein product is CASSDGRAYEQYF.